One and the same sample provided the 17 T cell receptor beta chains below, sequenced in a study of neurological immune-mediated disorders. TCRdb redid the calling of the 5' RACE reads with MiXCR, one entry per CDR3 protein. The sample records tens of thousands of distinct CDR3 sequences, 3.4% being singletons. Sequencing was performed on PBMCs. Receptors originate from a middle-aged man with multiple sclerosis.

This clonotype has just a few counts. J is TRBJ1-1 and V is TRBV5-1, with TRBD1 matching over 8 bases. This CDR3 comprises 14 residues. Germline CDR1 is SGHRS and CDR2 is YFSETQ. V shed 4 bases and J 0 bases; nucleotides not matched to a gene: 2. The CDR3 here is CASSRDRMNTEAFF. The CDR3 nucleotides are TGCGCCAGCAGCCGGGACAGGATGAACACTGAAGCTTTCTTT.

In this sample, this clonotype turned up a few times. A much larger clone lies a single base off, so this may be a read error. The rearrangement joins TRBV27 to TRBJ2-3; 7 bases are a match to TRBD2. The CDR3 has 17 residues. Losses at the gene ends were 4 bases for V and 3 bases for J; bases not matched to a gene: 13. CDR1 and CDR2 from the germline V gene are MNHEY and SMNVEV (reference sequence). CDR3 sequence (DNA): TGTGCCAGCAGTTATGGTAGCGGGCCCCGGGGAACAGATACGCAGTATTTT. Translated, it gives CASSYGSGPRGTDTQYF.

This clonotype was picked up many times. V usage is TRBV5-1 and J usage is TRBJ2-7; 8 bases align to TRBD1. The CDR3 consists of 17 residues. Per the germline V gene, CDR1 is SGHRS and CDR2 is YFSETQ. The J segment lost 2 bases and the V segment lost 4 bases, leaving 14 bases of the junction unmatched. CDR3 region: CASSPTLLTGVTYEQYF. The DNA for the CDR3 is TGCGCCAGCAGCCCCACCCTCTTGACAGGGGTAACCTACGAGCAGTACTTC. The entire variable domain, with the rest obtained from reference TRBV5-1 and TRBJ2-7, is as follows: KAGVTQTPRYLIKTRGQQVTLSCSPISGHRSVSWYQQTPGQGLQFLFEYFSETQRNKGNFPGRFSGRQFSNSRSEMNVSTLELGDSALYLCASSPTLLTGVTYEQYFGPGTRLTVT.

This clonotype occurred many times. The chain has TRBV24-1 and TRBJ1-5; 9 bases align to TRBD1. Germline V gene data show CDR1 as KGHDR and CDR2 as SFDVKD. The CDR3 runs 16 residues. The V gene end was trimmed by 4 bases and the J gene end by 1 base; junction bases not matched to a gene: 4. In nucleotides, the CDR3 is TGTGCCACCAGTGACCGACAGGGGGGGAGCAATCAGCCCCAGCATTTT. Its protein is CATSDRQGGSNQPQHF.

At least ten counts were recorded for this clonotype. The chain employs TRBV7-9 and TRBJ1-2, with D possibly matching TRBD1 (6 bases). The V end lost 6 bases, the J end lost 4 bases, and 12 bases lay between the germline ends. The length of the CDR3 is 13 residues. Germline lookup yields CDR1 SEHNR and CDR2 FQNEAQ (reference sequence). The CDR3: CASRDQGLYGYTF. The CDR3 DNA sequence: TGTGCCAGCAGGGATCAGGGGCTCTATGGCTACACCTTC.

In its sample, this clonotype was seen many times. This chain uses TRBV2 with TRBJ2-3, with TRBD1 matching over 9 bases. V shed 6 bases and J 3 bases; nucleotides not matched to a gene: 4. The CDR3 extends over 14 amino acids. CDR1 SNHLY and CDR2 FYNNEI come from the germline V gene. Here the CDR3 reads CASRADRGTDTQYF. CDR3 nucleotide sequence: TGTGCCAGCAGAGCGGACAGGGGAACAGATACGCAGTATTTT.

This clonotype was detected ten times or more. The rearrangement links TRBV24-1 to TRBJ2-2; perhaps TRBD2 as D (6 bases). CDR1 is KGHDR and CDR2 is SFDVKD in the germline V gene. Trimming cost V 3 bases and J 5 bases, with 9 bases left between them. CDR3 length equals 14 residues. The CDR3 protein is CATSDPAGTGELFF. In DNA, the CDR3 is TGTGCCACCAGTGATCCAGCGGGTACCGGGGAGCTGTTTTTT.

In this sample, this clonotype turned up many times. The chain uses TRBV20-1 and TRBJ2-5; D may be TRBD1 (6 bases). Per the germline V gene, CDR1 is DFQATT and CDR2 is SNEGSKA (reference sequence). V was shortened by 6 bases and J by 2 bases, with 16 bases between the two germline ends. The CDR3 contains 14 residues. In nucleotides, the CDR3 is TGCAGTGCCACGGACAGCCTGACGCAAGAGACCCAGTACTTC. Protein sequence: CSATDSLTQETQYF.

A few counts support this clonotype. V and J are TRBV5-1 and TRBJ2-6; D is ambiguous. CDR3 length equals 13 residues. CDR1 is SGHRS and CDR2 is YFSETQ in the germline V gene. The V gene lost 7 bases and the J gene lost 3 bases, with 8 bases spanning the gap. The CDR3 sequence: CASGGGGANVLTF. The CDR3 DNA reads as TGCGCCAGCGGTGGCGGTGGGGCCAACGTCCTGACTTTC.

This clonotype was picked up many times. The chain couples TRBV7-9 to TRBJ1-2, with D tentatively TRBD1 (6 bases). The V gene's germline CDR1 is SEHNR and CDR2 FQNEAQ (reference sequence). This CDR3 has 14 amino acids. The V and J ends lost 7 bases and 8 bases respectively, with 20 bases between them. The CDR3 sequence: CASTLDRKRGGYTF. The DNA of the CDR3 is TGTGCCAGCACCCTAGACAGGAAACGGGGAGGCTACACCTTC.

This clonotype came up many times. V usage is TRBV6-5 and J usage is TRBJ1-5; 7 bases fit TRBD1. The CDR3 consists of 15 residues. Germline V lookup: CDR1 MNHEY, CDR2 SVGAGI. V trimming: 5 bases; J trimming: 4 bases; junction bases outside the gene matches: 8. CDR3: CASSDIAGGNQPQHF. In DNA, the CDR3 is TGTGCCAGCAGTGACATTGCAGGGGGGAATCAGCCCCAGCATTTT.

In this sample, this clonotype turned up many times. CDR3 protein: CSARQDYEQYF. CDR3 nucleotide sequence: TGCAGTGCTAGACAGGACTACGAGCAGTACTTC. The rearrangement joins TRBV20-1 to TRBJ2-7; unclear D gene. V lost 2 bases to trimming and J lost 3 bases, with 5 bases between them. The germline V gene encodes CDR1 DFQATT and CDR2 SNEGSKA (reference sequence). CDR3 size: 11 residues.

This clonotype came up many times. The rearrangement uses TRBV5-6 and TRBJ2-3, with a tentative D call TRBD1 (5 bases). Trimming cost V 1 base and J 0 bases, with 15 bases left between them. The CDR3 is made up of 17 amino acids. CDR1 and CDR2 from the germline V gene are SGHDT and YYEEEE. CDR3 residues: CASSLLGVSSSTDTQYF. The CDR3 DNA sequence: TGTGCCAGCAGCTTGCTAGGGGTCTCGTCCAGCACAGATACGCAGTATTTT.

This clonotype was detected many times. V and J are TRBV6-5 and TRBJ2-5; tentative D call: TRBD2 (5 bases). CDR1 is MNHEY and CDR2 is SVGAGI in the germline V gene. Between the trimmed V and J ends, which lost 5 bases and 7 bases, there was a span of 17 bases. The CDR3 extends over 14 amino acids. The CDR3 DNA is TGTGCCAGCAGTCCTGGCGTTAGCGAGGGGACCCAGTACTTC. It encodes CASSPGVSEGTQYF.

This clonotype was picked up many times. The rearrangement joins TRBV24-1 to TRBJ2-3; D is unresolved. CDR1 KGHDR and CDR2 SFDVKD come from the germline V gene. V lost 2 bases and J 4 bases, leaving 9 bases between the germline ends. The CDR3 is 14 amino acids. This CDR3 is CATSDSLVADTQYF. CDR3 DNA sequence: TGTGCCACCAGTGATTCCCTAGTCGCAGATACGCAGTATTTT.

This clonotype showed up many times. The chain links TRBV3-1 to TRBJ1-3; D is possibly TRBD1 (5 bases). The germline gives CDR1 LGHDT, CDR2 YNNKEL (reference sequence). V was clipped by 4 bases and J by 2 bases, with 12 bases between them. The CDR3 sequence is 15 residues long. Here the CDR3 DNA reads TGTGCCAGCAGCCCCCGGCAGGGCCCTGGAAACACCATATATTTT. It translates to CASSPRQGPGNTIYF.

This clonotype was observed many times. The chain links TRBV20-1 to TRBJ2-2; 7 bases align to TRBD1. The V gene end was trimmed by 6 bases and the J gene end by 3 bases; junction bases not matched to a gene: 4. The CDR3 is 13 residues long. Per the germline V gene, CDR1 is DFQATT and CDR2 is SNEGSKA (reference sequence). DNA of the CDR3: TGCAGTGCCCCGGACAGGCACACCGGGGAGCTGTTTTTT. It yields the protein CSAPDRHTGELFF.